This entry describes one TCR beta chain. The antigen is unknown. It was with a sample-barcoded 5' primer and a J-beta primer mix that a second PCR of roughly 7 to 12 cycles was run. A template-switch adaptor containing 12 random nucleotides labeled each cDNA molecule. TCRdb called the 5' RACE reads again in MiXCR, with one record for every CDR3 protein. Seen here are around 1,600,000 distinct CDR3 sequences, approximately 43% observed once, and the top ten hold about 3.8%. This sample is drawn from a study of blood T cells in healthy people across ages. Broader study findings: Older age went with lower TCR beta diversity per million T cells, in a roughly linear way.

Each sample yielded at least 6 million isolated PBMCs. This CDR3 region has 15 residues. The germline V gene has CDR1 MNHEY and CDR2 SVGEGT. The chain carries TRBV6-2 or TRBV6-3 and TRBJ2-1; 8 nucleotides match TRBD2. The end of the DNA fits TRBJ2-7 better, so the J call may be wrong. The material sequenced was blood. This clonotype originated in a woman aged 18-30 years in good health. Here the CDR3 DNA reads TGTGCCAGCAGCCGAAGCGGGAGTACCAACAATGAGCAGTACTTC. This gives the protein CASSRSGSTNNEQYF.